The 13 T cell receptor beta chains presented below share a single source sample, sequenced in a study of T cell clonality in common variable immunodeficiency. Produced via immunoSEQ multiplex PCR; TCRdb's table is partial and in-frame only. This repertoire holds about 47,000 clones, and none appear only once. Material: peripheral blood mononuclear cells. The source is a person aged 18 to 69 in good health.

This clone has at least ten counts. The read stops 3 residues short of the end of the CDR3; the missing end is completed from the germline J gene. This rearrangement joins TRBV2 to TRBJ2-2; 7 nucleotides agree with TRBD2. The CDR3 extends over 15 amino acids. The V gene's germline CDR1 is SNHLY and CDR2 FYNNEI. The junction had 7 bases not matched to a gene; V was cut back by 5 bases and J by 4 bases. The CDR3 region is CASSIRDYVTGELFF. The sequenced part of the CDR3 DNA is TGTGCCAGCAGTATCCGGGACTATGTCACCGGGGAG. Using reference TRBV2 and TRBJ2-2 for the parts outside the CDR3, the full variable domain is EPEVTQTPSHQVTQMGQEVILRCVPISNHLYFYWYRQILGQKVEFLVSFYNNEISEKSEIFDDQFSVERPDGSNFTLKIRSTKLEDSAMYFCASSIRDYVTGELFFGEGSRLTVL.

This clone was picked up many times. The CDR3 end is not reached by the read, which stops 3 residues before it; the germline J gene fills it in. The chain carries TRBV6-2 or TRBV6-3 and TRBJ2-1, with a possible D match to TRBD2 (6 bases). The V gene's germline CDR1 is MNHEY and CDR2 SVGEGT. V lost 7 bases to trimming and J lost 0 bases, with 16 bases between them. CDR3 size: 16 residues. Partial CDR3 DNA: TGTGCCAGCATGGGCGGGGACCCGAGCTCCTACAATGAG. Protein sequence: CASMGGDPSSYNE. The whole CDR3 protein is CASMGGDPSSYNEQFF.

This clone appeared many times. From the germline J gene comes the end of the CDR3, since the read stops 3 residues before it. This chain joins TRBV2 and TRBJ1-2; D remains ambiguous. The CDR3 covers 14 residues. V lost 7 bases and J 4 bases, leaving 16 bases between the germline ends. The germline CDR1 and CDR2 sequences are SNHLY and FYNNEI. The sequenced part of the CDR3 DNA is TGTGCCAGCACGGCGGAGTCGAACGTCTATGGC. This gives the protein CASTAESNVYG. The whole CDR3 sequence reads CASTAESNVYGYTF.

This clone has ten or more counts. The read comes to an end 3 residues before the CDR3 does, leaving the germline J gene to fill in the end. The chain links TRBV19 to TRBJ1-2; D might be TRBD1 (6 bases). This CDR3 region has 14 residues. Germline V lookup: CDR1 LNHDA, CDR2 SQIVND (reference sequence). Trimming shortened V by 7 bases and J by 1 base, and 13 bases separated the two germline ends. The CDR3 bases that were read are TGTGCCAGTAAAGAGACAGGATTTAACTATGGC. Its protein product is CASKETGFNYG. In full, the CDR3 is CASKETGFNYGYTF. The whole variable domain, remainder taken from reference TRBV19 and TRBJ1-2, is DGGITQSPKYLFRKEGQNVTLSCEQNLNHDAMYWYRQDPGQGLRLIYYSQIVNDFQKGDIAEGYSVSREKKESFPLTVTSAQKNPTAFYLCASKETGFNYGYTFGSGTRLTVV.

This clone appeared a few times. It differs at one base from a far larger clone, so likely a read error. The CDR3 end falls 3 residues outside the read, so it is completed with the germline J gene. The chain employs TRBV19 and TRBJ2-5; 8 bases align to TRBD1. The CDR3 has 16 residues. Germline trimming cut 4 bases from V and 0 bases from J; bases unmatched to any gene: 7. Germline V gives CDR1 LNHDA, CDR2 SQIVND (reference sequence). CDR3 loop: CASSTRDRLYQETQYF. CDR3 DNA (partial): TGTGCCAGTAGTACCCGGGACAGGCTGTACCAAGAGACC.

In this sample, this clone turned up a few times. The read ends 3 residues before the CDR3 terminus; that terminus is restored from the germline J gene. The chain joins TRBV25-1 to TRBJ1-6, with 8 bases aligning to TRBD1. After removal of 4 bases from V and 7 bases from J, the junction contained 3 bases not matched to a gene. Per the germline V gene, CDR1 is MGHDK and CDR2 is SYGVNS. This CDR3 region has 14 residues. CDR3 region: CASSGQGSNSPLHF. The DNA read from the CDR3 is TGTGCCAGCAGTGGACAGGGGTCGAATTCACCC.

The sample holds many counts of this clone. The read terminates 3 residues before the CDR3 end, so the remaining end is supplied by the germline J gene. This sequence joins TRBV20-1 and TRBJ1-1; 9 nucleotides line up with TRBD1. The CDR3 contains 13 residues. The V gene end was trimmed by 5 bases and the J gene end by 4 bases; junction bases not matched to a gene: 5. Germline V CDR1 and CDR2: DFQATT, SNEGSKA (reference sequence). CDR3 bases read: TGCAGTGCTCACAGGGGGCTCGGCACTGAA. Encoded protein: CSAHRGLGTE. The whole CDR3 sequence reads CSAHRGLGTEAFF.

This clone was seen ten or more times. The sequenced fragment ends 3 residues before the CDR3 boundary, so the rest is inferred from the germline J gene. Within the sample, other DNA sequences also encode this same CDR3. This rearrangement joins TRBV5-1 to TRBJ1-4, with 7 positions matching TRBD1. V lost 4 bases to trimming and J lost 8 bases; unmatched junction nucleotides: 14. This CDR3 contains 16 residues. The germline CDR1 and CDR2 sequences are SGHRS and YFSETQ. Incomplete CDR3 DNA: TGCGCCAGCAGCCCTACTCCCGGGACAGTTAACGAAAAA. Its translation is CASSPTPGTVNEK. The CDR3 as a whole reads CASSPTPGTVNEKLFF.

This clone was detected ten times or more. The CDR3 extends 3 residues past the end of the read, so its final part is completed from the germline J gene. The J gene is TRBJ2-1, the V gene TRBV6-4; 14 bases are a match to TRBD2. The J segment lost 7 bases and the V segment lost 4 bases, leaving 0 bases of the junction unmatched. There are 14 residues in the CDR3. The V gene's germline CDR1 is MRHNA and CDR2 SNTAGT. The CDR3 reads CASSGLAGGNEQFF. Incomplete CDR3 DNA: TGTGCCAGCAGTGGACTAGCGGGGGGGAATGAG.

This clone was observed many times. Coverage ceases 3 residues before the CDR3 finishes, and the germline J gene fills in the end. The rearrangement uses TRBV27 and TRBJ2-7, with D possibly matching TRBD1 (6 bases). CDR1 is MNHEY and CDR2 is SMNVEV in the germline V gene (reference sequence). V lost 6 bases, J lost 5 bases, and 14 bases lay in between. The CDR3 spans 13 residues. The CDR3 DNA, read in part, is TGTGCCAGCAGCATCACAGGGTACCACGAG. Translation: CASSITGYHE. The full-length CDR3 reads as CASSITGYHEQYF.

This clone was detected a few times. Read coverage stops 3 residues before the CDR3 terminus; the germline J gene supplies the remainder. The chain recombines TRBV6-1 with TRBJ2-3, with 12 nucleotides matching TRBD2. The CDR3 extends over 17 amino acids. Germline CDR1 reads MNHNS; CDR2 reads SASEGT. The V segment lost 1 base and the J segment 2 bases; nucleotides outside the gene matches: 4. Partial CDR3 DNA: TGTGCCAGCAGTGAAGGCCGGACTAGCGGGGTCACAGATACG. Its translation is CASSEGRTSGVTDT. In full, the CDR3 is CASSEGRTSGVTDTQYF.

There are many counts of this clone. The CDR3 end is not reached by the read, which stops 3 residues before it; the germline J gene fills it in. V gene TRBV12-3 or TRBV12-4 combines with J gene TRBJ1-2; TRBD1 matches 8 bases. J gave up 2 bases and V 4 bases, and 0 bases lay outside the gene matches. This CDR3 comprises 13 residues. CDR3 protein: CASSWTGNYGYTF. Incomplete CDR3 DNA: TGTGCCAGCAGTTGGACAGGGAACTATGGC.

Ten or more counts support this clone. The missing CDR3 end, 3 residues past where the read stops, is filled in from the germline J gene. V usage is TRBV12-3 or TRBV12-4 and J usage is TRBJ1-3; D perhaps matches TRBD1 (6 bases). Trimming cost V 5 bases and J 2 bases, with 10 bases left between them. The CDR3 runs to 14 residues. The CDR3: CASSGPGAGNTIYF. The sequenced CDR3 bases are TGTGCCAGCAGTGGTCCAGGGGCTGGAAACACC.